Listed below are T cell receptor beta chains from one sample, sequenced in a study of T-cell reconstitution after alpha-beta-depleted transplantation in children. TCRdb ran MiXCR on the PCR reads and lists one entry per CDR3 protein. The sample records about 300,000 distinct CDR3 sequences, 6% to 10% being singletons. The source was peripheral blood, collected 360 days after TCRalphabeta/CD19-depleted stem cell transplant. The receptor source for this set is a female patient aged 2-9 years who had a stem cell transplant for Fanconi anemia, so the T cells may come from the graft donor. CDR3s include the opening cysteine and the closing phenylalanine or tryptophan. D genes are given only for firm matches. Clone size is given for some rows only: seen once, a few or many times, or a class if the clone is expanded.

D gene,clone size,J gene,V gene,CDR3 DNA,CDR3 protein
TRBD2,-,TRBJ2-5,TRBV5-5,TGTGCCAGCAGCTTAACTAGCGGGGGGCCTCCAGGGGAGACCCAGTACTTC,CASSLTSGGPPGETQYF
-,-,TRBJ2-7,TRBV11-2,TGTGCCAGCAGCTTAGATTCTCCTCCTAGCGCCTCTATCTCCTACGAGCAGTACTTC,CASSLDSPPSASISYEQYF
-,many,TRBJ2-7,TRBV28,TGTGCCAGCAGTCCTCAAAGGGGGGTTAGGGAGCAGTACTTC,CASSPQRGVREQYF
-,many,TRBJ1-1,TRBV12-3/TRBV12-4,TGTGCCAGCAGTTTCTTAGTTGGGGACACTGAAGCTTTCTTT,CASSFLVGDTEAFF
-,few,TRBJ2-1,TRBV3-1,TGTGCCAGCAGCCGCCGAATCCAGGGAGGCCCCATCAATGAGCAGTTCTTC,CASSRRIQGGPINEQFF
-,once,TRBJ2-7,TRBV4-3,TGCGCCAGCAGCCAAGTCCTGGGAAGGGACGAGCAGTACTTC,CASSQVLGRDEQYF
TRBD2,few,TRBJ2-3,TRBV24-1,TGTGCCACCTCCTTAGCGGGGGGGCCAGATACGCAGTATTTT,CATSLAGGPDTQYF
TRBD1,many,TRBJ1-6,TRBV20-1,TGCAGTGCTAGCGCAAGACAGGGTTATTCACCCCTCCACTTT,CSASARQGYSPLHF
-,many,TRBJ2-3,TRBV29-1,TGCAGCGTTGAGCGGGACGGCACAGATACGCAGTATTTT,CSVERDGTDTQYF
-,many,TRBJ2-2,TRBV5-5,TGTGCCAGCAGGCCTCAGGGGAGGAGCGGGGAGCTGTTTTTT,CASRPQGRSGELFF
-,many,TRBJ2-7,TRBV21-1,TGTGCCAGCAGCAGCGGGACTAGCGGGACCTACGAGCAGTACTTC,CASSSGTSGTYEQYF
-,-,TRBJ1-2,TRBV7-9,TGTGCCAGCAGCTTAGGGGCCAGATACTATGATGGCTACACCTTC,CASSLGARYYDGYTF
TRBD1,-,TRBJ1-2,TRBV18,TGTGCCAGCTCACTATCGACAGGGGAAGATGGCTACACCTTC,CASSLSTGEDGYTF
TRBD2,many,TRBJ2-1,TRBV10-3,TGTGCCATCAGTGACCGTCTAGCGGGAGCCAATGAGCAGTTCTTC,CAISDRLAGANEQFF
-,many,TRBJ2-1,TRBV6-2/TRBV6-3,TGTGCCAGCAGTTACTCGAAAAAGGACTTAACCTACAATGAGCAGTTCTTC,CASSYSKKDLTYNEQFF
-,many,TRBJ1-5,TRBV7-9,TGTGCCAGCAGTCCGACAGACAATCAGCCCCAGCATTTT,CASSPTDNQPQHF
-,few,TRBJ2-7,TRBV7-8,TGTGCCAGCAGCGCCCAGGGGCTAGCCCTAAACCTTTACGAGCAGTACTTC,CASSAQGLALNLYEQYF
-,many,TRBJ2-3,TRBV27,TGTGCCAGCAGGCAACTAGGCGTAGATACGCAGTATTTT,CASRQLGVDTQYF
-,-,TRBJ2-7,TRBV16,TGTGCCAGCGGGGGACCCCCTTTACTCTACGAGCAGTACTTC,CASGGPPLLYEQYF
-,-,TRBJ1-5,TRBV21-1,TGTGCCATCAGCCCAGGGGGCCGCAATCAGCCCCAGCATTTT,CAISPGGRNQPQHF
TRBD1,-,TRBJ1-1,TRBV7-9,TGTGCCAGCAGCTTAGAGGAGGGGGCGCGGGCTTTCTTT,CASSLEEGARAFF
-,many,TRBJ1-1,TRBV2,TGTGCCAGCAGAGGGTATGAAGCTTTCTTT,CASRGYEAFF
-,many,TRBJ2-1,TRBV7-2,TGTGCCAGCAGCTTTACGCGGGGCAATGAGCAGTTCTTC,CASSFTRGNEQFF
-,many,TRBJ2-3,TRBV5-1,TGCGCCAGCATGTCTTGGGCCATCACAGATACGCAGTATTTT,CASMSWAITDTQYF
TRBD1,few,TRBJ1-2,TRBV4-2,TGTGCCAGCAGCCACCCGGGACAGGAATATGGCTACACCTTC,CASSHPGQEYGYTF
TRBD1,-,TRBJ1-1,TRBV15,TGTGCCACCAGCAGGAGACAGGGGTCTTTTGTGGACACTGAAGCTTTCTTT,CATSRRQGSFVDTEAFF
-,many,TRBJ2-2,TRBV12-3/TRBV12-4,TGTCAGGGCGGAAACACCGGGGAGCTGTTTTTT,CQGGNTGELFF
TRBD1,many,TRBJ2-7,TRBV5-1,TGCGCCAGCAGCTTGGGTGGACAGGGTTGGATACCCTACGAGCAGTACTTC,CASSLGGQGWIPYEQYF
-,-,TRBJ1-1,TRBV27,TGTGCCAGCAGTCCGACCAGCTTGACAGTTGAAGCTTTCTTT,CASSPTSLTVEAFF
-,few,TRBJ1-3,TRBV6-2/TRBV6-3,TGTGCCAGCAGTTACGACGACAGCTTATCCGGAAACACCATATATTTT,CASSYDDSLSGNTIYF
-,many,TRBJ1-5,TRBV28,TGTGCCAGCAGTTCGGGACTCCTCAATCAGCCCCAGCATTTT,CASSSGLLNQPQHF
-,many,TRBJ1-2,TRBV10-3,TGTGCCATCAGTGTCGAAAAGAACTATGGCTACACCTTC,CAISVEKNYGYTF
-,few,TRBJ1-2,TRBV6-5,TGTGCCAGCAGTTACTCGCAGGCGGTCTATGGCTACACCTTC,CASSYSQAVYGYTF
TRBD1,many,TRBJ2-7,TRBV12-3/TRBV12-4,TGTGCCAGCAGCTTAACCGGGACAGGGGACGAGCAGTACTTC,CASSLTGTGDEQYF
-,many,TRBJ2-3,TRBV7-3,TGTGCCAGCAGCCAAGGGCTAGCAGATACGCAGTATTTT,CASSQGLADTQYF
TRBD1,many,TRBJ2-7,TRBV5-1,TGCGCCAGCAGCTCAGGACAGGGGTTTTACGAGCAGTACTTC,CASSSGQGFYEQYF
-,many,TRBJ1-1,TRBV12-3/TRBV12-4,TGTGCCAGCAGTTTATATGGGGGCATGAACACTGAAGCTTTCTTT,CASSLYGGMNTEAFF
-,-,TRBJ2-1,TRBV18,TGTGCCAGCTCACCAAGTAGGACCAAGGCTCTCTACGAGCAGTTCTTC,CASSPSRTKALYEQFF
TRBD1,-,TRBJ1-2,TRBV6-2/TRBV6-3,TGTGCCAGCAGCAGAACCACAGGGGGCTCTGGCTACACCTTC,CASSRTTGGSGYTF
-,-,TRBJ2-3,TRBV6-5,TGTGCCAGCAGTTACGGGGGTCCAGGGGCCGCAGATACGCAGTATTTT,CASSYGGPGAADTQYF
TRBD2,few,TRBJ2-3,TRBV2,TGTGCCAGCAGTGAAGCAGGCGGGGGTTTCACAGATACGCAGTATTTT,CASSEAGGGFTDTQYF
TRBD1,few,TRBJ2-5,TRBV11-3,TGTGCCAGCAGCTTGGGACAGGGGAAAGAGACCCAGTACTTC,CASSLGQGKETQYF